This is a list of T cell receptor beta chains from one sample in a study of blood T cell repertoires in COVID-19. Data came from immunoSEQ multiplex PCR; TCRdb stores just in-frame clones and leaves some out. Altogether fewer than 40,000 clones are present, roughly 80% being singletons, with the ten largest covering 2%. Sequenced material: peripheral blood. These receptor sequences come from a man in his sixties with active COVID-19. The CDR3 runs from the conserved cysteine through the conserved F or W. Fields, in order: clone size, V gene, D gene, J gene, CDR3 protein, CDR3 DNA. The D gene is left open where the match is weak. A row's size may be missing; if present it is once, few, many or a size class.

>NA|TRBV5-4|NA|TRBJ1-1
CASSPNNRELGNTEAFF
TGTGCCAGCAGCCCGAACAACAGGGAATTGGGGAACACTGAAGCTTTCTTT
>NA|TRBV18|NA|TRBJ1-4
CASSPLAGVNEKLFF
TGTGCCAGCTCACCACTTGCAGGGGTAAATGAAAAACTGTTTTTT
>NA|TRBV28|TRBD1|TRBJ1-2
CASSSDRVLIDGYTF
TGTGCCAGCAGTTCAGACAGGGTTTTAATCGATGGCTACACCTTC
>NA|TRBV7-2|NA|TRBJ1-6
CASSRRGGLNSPLHF
TGTGCCAGCAGCCGGCGCGGGGGTTTAAATTCACCCCTCCACTTT
>NA|TRBV6-6|NA|TRBJ1-1
CASTDLRVVVAEAFF
TGTGCCAGCACCGATTTACGAGTGGTGGTCGCTGAAGCTTTCTTT
>NA|TRBV27|TRBD1|TRBJ2-1
CASRWDRSSYNEQFF
TGTGCCAGCAGGTGGGACAGAAGCTCCTACAATGAGCAGTTCTTC
>NA|TRBV9|NA|TRBJ2-5
CASNRLGGAETQYF
TGTGCCAGCAACCGCTTGGGGGGAGCGGAGACCCAGTACTTC
>NA|TRBV7-8|NA|TRBJ2-7
CASSPRGWSPEYF
TGTGCCAGCAGCCCCCGAGGTTGGTCTCCGGAGTACTTC
>NA|TRBV5-3|TRBD2|TRBJ2-3
CARSRRPFGRREGKDTQYF
TGTGCCAGAAGTCGTCGTCCCTTTGGTCGGCGGGAGGGCAAAGATACGCAGTATTTT
>NA|TRBV7-2|TRBD1|TRBJ2-7
CASSLGNRGSSYEQYF
TGTGCCAGCAGCTTAGGTAACAGGGGAAGCTCCTACGAGCAGTACTTC
>NA|TRBV5-1|NA|TRBJ1-2
CASSPSGVAGPYGYTF
TGCGCCAGCAGCCCGTCAGGGGTTGCAGGCCCCTATGGCTACACCTTC
>NA|TRBV9|TRBD1|TRBJ2-7
CASSTQGAGEQYF
TGTGCCAGCAGCACCCAGGGGGCGGGGGAGCAGTACTTC
>NA|TRBV11-2|TRBD1|TRBJ1-5
CASSNRGAGGADQPQHF
TGTGCCAGCAGCAACCGGGGGGCAGGGGGCGCGGATCAGCCCCAGCATTTT
>NA|TRBV6-2/TRBV6-3|TRBD2|TRBJ2-5
CASSPRLAGERETQYF
TGTGCCAGCAGTCCCCGACTAGCGGGCGAGAGAGAGACCCAGTACTTC
>few|TRBV29-1|TRBD1|TRBJ1-5
CSVGTGGDQPQHF
TGCAGCGTAGGGACAGGGGGGGATCAGCCCCAGCATTTT
>NA|TRBV2|NA|TRBJ1-6
CASSEGWGERSPLHF
TGTGCCAGCAGTGAGGGTTGGGGGGAGAGATCACCCCTCCACTTT
>few|TRBV14|NA|TRBJ1-1
CASRKQASNTEAFF
TGTGCCAGCAGAAAACAGGCTTCGAACACTGAAGCTTTCTTT
>NA|TRBV9|NA|TRBJ1-6
CASSVGVSGSPLHF
TGTGCCAGCAGCGTAGGCGTTAGCGGCTCACCCCTCCACTTT
>NA|TRBV7-2|TRBD2|TRBJ2-7
CASSDKTSGKQYF
TGTGCCAGCAGCGATAAAACTAGCGGGAAACAGTACTTC
>NA|TRBV6-5|NA|TRBJ1-1
CASSQSPRVRTEAFF
TGTGCCAGCAGTCAAAGTCCCAGGGTTAGGACTGAAGCTTTCTTT
>NA|TRBV24-1|NA|TRBJ2-1
CATQEQGSSYNEQFF
TGTGCCACCCAAGAACAGGGCAGCTCCTACAATGAGCAGTTCTTC
>NA|TRBV7-6|TRBD2|TRBJ2-1
CASSLAVKAGPYNEQFF
TGTGCCAGCAGCTTAGCGGTAAAAGCGGGACCCTACAATGAGCAGTTCTTC
>NA|TRBV5-8|NA|TRBJ1-2
CASSLSRGTNGYTF
TGTGCCAGCAGCTTGAGCAGGGGTACGAATGGCTACACCTTC
>once|TRBV21-1|NA|TRBJ1-1
CASKGGENTEAFF
TGTGCCAGCAAGGGGGGGGAGAACACTGAAGCTTTCTTT
>NA|TRBV6-2/TRBV6-3|NA|TRBJ2-1
CASSLLYNEQFF
TGTGCCAGCAGCCTATTGTACAATGAGCAGTTCTTC
>NA|TRBV5-4|TRBD1|TRBJ2-2
CASSLDGTGVTGELFF
TGTGCCAGCAGCTTGGATGGGACAGGGGTCACCGGGGAGCTGTTTTTT
>NA|TRBV28|NA|TRBJ2-2
CASSPRGRTGELFF
TGTGCCAGCAGTCCCAGGGGTCGGACCGGGGAGCTGTTTTTT
>NA|TRBV5-1|TRBD1|TRBJ2-3
CASSPGQRTDTQYF
TGCGCCAGCAGCCCGGGACAGCGCACAGATACGCAGTATTTT
>once|TRBV7-2|TRBD2|TRBJ2-1
CASSRSGTQGHNEQFF
TGTGCCAGCAGCCGTAGCGGGACCCAGGGCCACAATGAGCAGTTCTTC
>few|TRBV4-3|NA|TRBJ2-7
CASSQDILGGRYF
TGCGCCAGCAGCCAAGACATTCTCGGCGGGCGGTACTTC
>NA|TRBV5-1|TRBD2|TRBJ2-1
CASSLLGLAGGNNEQFF
TGCGCCAGCAGCTTGCTGGGACTAGCGGGGGGGAACAATGAGCAGTTCTTC
>NA|TRBV6-5|TRBD2|TRBJ2-5
CASTRTAGAETQYF
TGTGCCAGCACTAGAACAGCGGGAGCAGAGACCCAGTACTTC
>NA|TRBV5-1|NA|TRBJ1-1
CASSLTVGVGTEAFF
TGCGCCAGCAGCTTGACGGTCGGGGTGGGCACTGAAGCTTTCTTT
>once|TRBV5-6|NA|TRBJ2-5
CAVKGRGAETQYF
TGTGCCGTTAAAGGCCGGGGGGCAGAGACCCAGTACTTC
>NA|TRBV15|NA|TRBJ2-5
CATSRDKETQYF
TGTGCCACCAGCAGAGATAAAGAGACCCAGTACTTC
>NA|TRBV19|TRBD1|TRBJ1-2
CASNGGTVVYGYTF
TGTGCCAGTAACGGAGGGACAGTAGTTTATGGCTACACCTTC
>NA|TRBV27|TRBD1|TRBJ2-5
CASRAGTASQETQYF
TGTGCCAGCAGGGCCGGGACAGCTTCCCAAGAGACCCAGTACTTC